The next 6 T cell receptor beta chains were all read from a single sample in a study of blood T cells in healthy people across ages. Sample-barcoded 5' priming and a J-beta primer mix drove a second PCR of roughly 7 to 11 cycles. MiXCR, run by TCRdb on the 5' RACE reads, gives a single entry per CDR3 protein. The sample consists of about 1.4 million distinct CDR3 sequences, approximately 63% of them appearing once. Sequenced sample: blood. The source is a young man in good health.

The J gene is TRBJ2-1, the V gene TRBV20-1; TRBD2 aligns across 7 bases. The ends lost 3 bases at V and 4 bases at J; junction bases unmatched: 9. The CDR3 loop spans 15 amino acids. Germline values: CDR1 DFQATT, CDR2 SNEGSKA (reference sequence). The CDR3 sequence is CSARESGIKYNEQFF. The CDR3 region has the DNA TGCAGTGCTAGGGAAAGCGGGATTAAGTACAATGAGCAGTTCTTC.

The gene calls are TRBV9 and TRBJ2-1; weak D call: TRBD2 (6 bases). Trimming removed 6 bases from V and 3 bases from J, with 13 bases in between. The CDR3 has 14 residues. Germline V gives CDR1 SGDLS, CDR2 YYNGEE. This chain's CDR3 is CASNENSGYNEQFF. As DNA, the CDR3 is TGTGCCAGCAACGAAAATAGCGGCTACAATGAGCAGTTCTTC.

V is TRBV30 and J is TRBJ2-2; 9 bases fit TRBD2. Looked up from germline, CDR1 is GTSNPN and CDR2 is SVGIG (reference sequence). Losses at the gene ends were 4 bases for V and 3 bases for J; bases not matched to a gene: 6. The CDR3 has 15 residues. The CDR3 region is CAWMGGRADTGELFF. The DNA of the CDR3 is TGTGCCTGGATGGGCGGGAGGGCGGACACCGGGGAGCTGTTTTTT.

This clonotype appeared once. The chain has TRBV27 and TRBJ1-1; D uncertain. Germline V gene lookup returns CDR1 MNHEY and CDR2 SMNVEV (reference sequence). Trimming stripped 6 bases from V and 1 base from J, with 12 bases between. This CDR3 region has 14 residues. CDR3 region: CASRGMDGNTEAFF. For the CDR3, the DNA is TGTGCCAGCAGGGGTATGGACGGGAACACTGAAGCTTTCTTT.

This clonotype was seen a handful of times. V gene TRBV29-1 combines with J gene TRBJ2-5; 11 bases fit TRBD1. CDR1 is SQVTM and CDR2 is ANQGSEA in the germline V gene. The V and J ends lost 7 bases and 4 bases, in that order; junction bases with no gene match: 5. The CDR3 length is 13 residues. CDR3 coding DNA: TGCAGCGCGGACAGGGGGCTCAGAGAGACCCAGTACTTC. Translation: CSADRGLRETQYF.

This clonotype came up a few times. The chain joins TRBV7-9 to TRBJ1-1, with D perhaps TRBD1 (5 bases). The germline V and J ends were trimmed by 4 bases and 0 bases, with 15 bases remaining between them. The CDR3 length is 16 residues. Germline V lookup: CDR1 SEHNR, CDR2 FQNEAQ (reference sequence). CDR3 loop: CASSSSGGWMNTEAFF. The CDR3, as DNA: TGTGCCAGCAGCTCCTCGGGGGGGTGGATGAACACTGAAGCTTTCTTT.